What follows are 28 T cell receptor beta chains derived from one specimen sequenced in a study of spatial heterogeneity in lung cancer. TCRdb independently ran MiXCR on the 5' RACE reads; one entry per CDR3 protein. The top ten hold about two fifths of the sample, which has some 100,000 distinct CDR3 sequences, around 12% seen once. Time point noted: sample taken at primary tumor resection. Whole RNA came from tumor, nontumor lung or frozen PBMC and was sequenced without being sorted. The sample consisted of PBMCs, taken at surgery. These receptors all stem from a male donor with early-stage non-small cell lung cancer.

This clonotype was counted only a few times. V gene TRBV5-1 combines with J gene TRBJ2-7; unclear D gene. Germline CDR1 and CDR2: SGHRS and YFSETQ. V shed 0 bases and J shed 1 base, with 8 bases lying between them. The CDR3 is 14 amino acids. The CDR3 loop is CASSLVGRSYEQYF. CDR3 nucleotide sequence: TGCGCCAGCAGCTTGGTGGGCAGGTCCTACGAGCAGTACTTC.

The chain carries TRBV7-9 and TRBJ1-6; D may be TRBD1 (6 bases). This CDR3 has 14 residues. V was shortened by 6 bases and J by 7 bases, with 13 bases between the two germline ends. Germline V lookup: CDR1 SEHNR, CDR2 FQNEAQ (reference sequence). The CDR3 DNA sequence: TGTGCCAGCAGTTCTCAGGGGACCAATTCACCCCTCCACTTT. It codes for CASSSQGTNSPLHF.

This sequence joins TRBV21-1 and TRBJ2-1; the table's D gene call, TRBD2, was not cross checked with the DNA. TRBV21-1 is a pseudogene segment. CDR3 length: 13 residues. The CDR3 is CASSRGLAKRQFF. In DNA form, the CDR3 reads TGTGCCAGCAGCAGGGGACTAGCTAAACGGCAGTTCTTC.

This clonotype was detected many times. The V gene is TRBV11-1, the J gene TRBJ2-1; 11 nucleotides align to TRBD1. After removal of 5 bases from V and 9 bases from J, the junction contained 6 bases not matched to a gene. The CDR3 extends over 14 amino acids. Germline CDR1 is SGHAT and CDR2 is FQDESV (reference sequence). Here the CDR3 DNA reads TGTGCCAGCAGCCCCGGGACAGGGGGGGCTGAGCAGTTCTTC. This codes for CASSPGTGGAEQFF.

The J gene is TRBJ1-5, the V gene TRBV30, with D perhaps TRBD1 (5 bases). Looked up from germline, CDR1 is GTSNPN and CDR2 is SVGIG (reference sequence). CDR3 length: 13 amino acids. The V gene lost 0 bases and the J gene lost 7 bases, with 10 bases spanning the gap. Here the CDR3 DNA reads TGTGCCTGGAGTGTATTAGGGGAGCAGCCCCAGCATTTT. Encoded protein: CAWSVLGEQPQHF.

The gene calls are TRBV20-1 and TRBJ1-5; D is unclear. Per the germline V gene, CDR1 is DFQATT and CDR2 is SNEGSKA (reference sequence). V was trimmed by 5 bases and J by 4 bases, leaving 12 bases between them. The CDR3 length is 13 residues. The CDR3 spells CSAASRGNQPQHF. The CDR3 DNA sequence: TGCAGTGCTGCATCGCGGGGAAATCAGCCCCAGCATTTT.

J is TRBJ1-5 and V is TRBV5-1; the D is unclear. CDR3 size: 14 residues. V was pared by 0 bases and J by 6 bases, with 10 bases between. Germline V lookup: CDR1 SGHRS, CDR2 YFSETQ. The CDR3 DNA sequence: TGCGCCAGCAGCTTGGTGGAGGCGGGTCAGCCCCAGCATTTT. Translated, it gives CASSLVEAGQPQHF.

The gene calls are TRBV28 and TRBJ2-6, with D possibly matching TRBD2 (6 bases). V was trimmed by 3 bases and J by 2 bases, leaving 11 bases between them. The CDR3 totals 16 residues. The germline V gene encodes CDR1 MDHEN and CDR2 SYDVKM. The CDR3 DNA reads as TGTGCCAGCAGTTTGGGGGGTAACGCTGGGGCCAACGTCCTGACTTTC. Translating gives CASSLGGNAGANVLTF.

The genes are TRBV20-1 and TRBJ2-7; D unresolved. V lost 3 bases, J lost 2 bases, and 14 bases lay in between. The germline V gene encodes CDR1 DFQATT and CDR2 SNEGSKA (reference sequence). The CDR3 has 14 amino acids. The CDR3 loop reads CSARRTEIPYEQYF. CDR3 sequence (DNA): TGCAGTGCTAGGCGGACCGAGATCCCCTACGAGCAGTACTTC.

This clonotype was observed a handful of times. J is TRBJ1-2 and V is TRBV27; weak D call: TRBD1 (6 bases). The V gene's germline CDR1 is MNHEY and CDR2 SMNVEV (reference sequence). The V gene lost 3 bases and the J gene lost 8 bases, with 13 bases spanning the gap. The CDR3 loop spans 13 amino acids. In nucleotides, the CDR3 is TGTGCCAGCAGTTTGGTACAGGGAGGGGGCTACACCTTC. This gives the protein CASSLVQGGGYTF.

This clonotype appeared many times. The chain uses TRBV4-3 and TRBJ2-3; D remains unclear. V was clipped by 1 base and J by 4 bases, with 9 bases between them. The length of the CDR3 is 14 residues. Germline V gives CDR1 LGHNA, CDR2 YSLEER. CDR3 loop: CASSQVTLADTQYF. The DNA of the CDR3 is TGCGCCAGCAGCCAAGTGACTCTGGCAGATACGCAGTATTTT.

The sample holds a few counts of this clonotype. The chain combines TRBV20-1 with TRBJ1-6; TRBD1 matches at 9 bases. With 5 bases clipped from V and 4 bases from J, the junction kept 12 bases outside the gene matches. This CDR3 has 17 residues. The V gene's germline CDR1 is DFQATT and CDR2 SNEGSKA (reference sequence). The CDR3 reads CSAEAGTGWNYNSPLHF. The CDR3 DNA reads TGCAGTGCTGAGGCCGGGACAGGGTGGAATTATAATTCACCCCTCCACTTT.

The gene calls are TRBV14 and TRBJ2-2; D unresolved. The germline CDR1 and CDR2 sequences are SGHDN and FVKESK. V was shortened by 0 bases and J by 4 bases, with 6 bases between the two germline ends. CDR3 length: 14 residues. For the CDR3, the DNA is TGTGCCAGCAGCCAAGATCTCGCCACCGGGGAGCTGTTTTTT. Translated: CASSQDLATGELFF.

This clonotype was picked up a small number of times. The gene calls are TRBV27 and TRBJ2-1; 8 bases fit TRBD2. This CDR3 has 17 residues. Germline assignment: CDR1 MNHEY and CDR2 SMNVEV (reference sequence). The junction had 12 bases not matched to a gene; V was cut back by 5 bases and J by 3 bases. The CDR3 is CASSQEVDTSGYNEQFF. CDR3 coding DNA: TGTGCCAGCAGTCAAGAGGTGGACACTAGCGGCTACAATGAGCAGTTCTTC.

This clonotype occurred a few times. The V gene is TRBV6-2 or TRBV6-3, the J gene TRBJ2-1, with 8 bases lining up with TRBD2. The germline CDR1 and CDR2 sequences are MNHEY and SVGEGT. V gave up 7 bases and J gave up 0 bases; unmatched junction bases: 5. The CDR3 runs to 15 residues. In DNA form, the CDR3 reads TGTGCCAGCATCGCCGGGACTAGCTCCTACAATGAGCAGTTCTTC. Translation: CASIAGTSSYNEQFF.

There are a few counts of this clonotype. This chain uses TRBV29-1 with TRBJ2-2, with TRBD1 identical over 8 bases. The CDR3 length is 14 residues. Germline V gene sequence: CDR1 SQVTM, CDR2 ANQGSEA. V was clipped by 6 bases and J by 5 bases; unmatched bases: 8. The CDR3 sequence: CSVIRDRLTGELFF. As DNA, the CDR3 is TGCAGCGTAATCCGGGACAGGTTGACCGGGGAGCTGTTTTTT.

The chain uses TRBV21-1 and TRBJ2-2; no check of the table's D call, TRBD1, against the DNA was made. TRBV21-1 is a known pseudogene. CDR3 length: 15 amino acids. For the CDR3, the DNA is TGTGCCAGCAGCCCGTGGGGGGGGCGCATCGGGGAGCTGTTTTTT. Translation: CASSPWGGRIGELFF.

This clonotype has only a few counts. This chain links TRBV6-6 with TRBJ2-7; 9 bases line up with TRBD2. V shed 8 bases, J shed 3 bases, and the junction held 5 bases outside the gene matches. Germline CDR1 reads MNHNY; CDR2 reads SVGAGI (reference sequence). This CDR3 comprises 13 residues. Here the CDR3 DNA reads TGTGCCAGCTCGAGACTAGCGGACTACGAGCAGTACTTC. Translation gives CASSRLADYEQYF.

This sequence joins TRBV20-1 and TRBJ1-2, with TRBD1 matching 8 bases. Trimming took 6 bases from V and 2 from J; bases not matched to a gene: 5. CDR3 length: 13 residues. Germline CDR1 and CDR2: DFQATT and SNEGSKA (reference sequence). CDR3 sequence: CSATDRENYGYTF. The CDR3 DNA sequence: TGCAGTGCCACGGACAGGGAGAACTATGGCTACACCTTC.

The CDR3 coding sequence is TGCGCCAGCAGCTTGACCGGCAGGGACGAGCAGTACTTC. As protein: CASSLTGRDEQYF. V gene TRBV5-1 combines with J gene TRBJ2-7; possible D gene TRBD1, 5 bases. The V gene's germline CDR1 is SGHRS and CDR2 YFSETQ. V dropped 1 base and J dropped 5 bases, with 10 bases sitting between them. The CDR3 length is 13 residues. Supplemented by reference TRBV5-1 and TRBJ2-7, the full variable domain reads KAGVTQTPRYLIKTRGQQVTLSCSPISGHRSVSWYQQTPGQGLQFLFEYFSETQRNKGNFPGRFSGRQFSNSRSEMNVSTLELGDSALYLCASSLTGRDEQYFGPGTRLTVT.

The sample holds a few counts of this clonotype. V is TRBV12-3 or TRBV12-4 and J is TRBJ2-1; D uncertain. Trimming stripped 5 bases from V and 6 bases from J, with 14 bases between. The CDR3 is 14 residues long. CDR3 region: CASSLDRVSNEQFF. The CDR3 nucleotides read TGTGCCAGCAGTCTGGACCGGGTGAGCAATGAGCAGTTCTTC.

The sample holds many counts of this clonotype. The CDR3 loop reads CASTETSYNEQFF. The CDR3 DNA reads TGTGCCAGCACTGAGACTAGCTACAATGAGCAGTTCTTC. The chain employs TRBV6-2 or TRBV6-3 and TRBJ2-1, with D tentatively TRBD2 (6 bases). Looked up from germline, CDR1 is MNHEY and CDR2 is SVGEGT. The CDR3 runs to 13 residues. Trimming removed 7 bases from V and 3 bases from J, with 10 bases in between.

J is TRBJ1-1 and V is TRBV20-1; D may be TRBD1 (5 bases). Germline V gives CDR1 DFQATT, CDR2 SNEGSKA (reference sequence). This CDR3 contains 11 residues. Trimming cost V 6 bases and J 6 bases, with 11 bases left between them. In DNA form, the CDR3 reads TGCAGTGCCCGGGGGGGGTCTGAAGCTTTCTTT. Its translation is CSARGGSEAFF.

This clonotype occurred a few times. The CDR3 DNA reads TGTGCCAGCAGCCAAGGACCTTACAATGAGCAGTTCTTC. It yields the protein CASSQGPYNEQFF. V and J are TRBV14 and TRBJ2-1, with D uncertain. Germline values: CDR1 SGHDN, CDR2 FVKESK. The CDR3 loop spans 13 amino acids. V was shortened by 1 base and J by 4 bases, with 5 bases between the two germline ends.

This clonotype was observed many times. The chain uses TRBV6-2 or TRBV6-3 and TRBJ2-5; D is ambiguous. This CDR3 contains 13 residues. The ends were cut back, 6 bases at V and 1 base at J, with 9 bases in the middle. Germline V CDR1 and CDR2: MNHEY, SVGEGT. CDR3 bases: TGTGCCAGCAGACGCGGCCGCCAAGAGACCCAGTACTTC. It yields the protein CASRRGRQETQYF.

V gene TRBV20-1 combines with J gene TRBJ2-7; TRBD2 aligns across 10 bases. After removal of 4 bases from V and 6 bases from J, the junction contained 15 bases not matched to a gene. CDR3 length: 16 amino acids. Germline V gene data show CDR1 as DFQATT and CDR2 as SNEGSKA (reference sequence). The CDR3 spells CSATGAGAGGPSEQYF. The CDR3 region has the DNA TGCAGTGCTACCGGGGCCGGAGCGGGGGGGCCTAGCGAGCAGTACTTC.

To note about this clonotype: An end of the junction differs from the germline gene, which may be a read error. The rearrangement uses TRBV14 and TRBJ2-5; maybe TRBD2 (6 bases). This CDR3 spans 14 amino acids. Germline CDR1 SGHDN, CDR2 FVKESK. CDR3 sequence reads: CASSQDRREETQYF. CDR3 DNA: TGTGCCAGCAGTCAAGATCGGAGGGAAGAGACCCAGTACTTC.

This chain uses TRBV7-9 with TRBJ2-7; D perhaps matches TRBD2 (6 bases). Between the trimmed V and J ends, which lost 4 bases and 5 bases, there was a span of 15 bases. The CDR3 consists of 14 residues. Germline V gene data show CDR1 as SEHNR and CDR2 as FQNEAQ (reference sequence). The CDR3 protein is CASSSPGGQNEQYF. The CDR3 DNA follows: TGTGCCAGCAGCTCTCCCGGGGGTCAAAACGAGCAGTACTTC.